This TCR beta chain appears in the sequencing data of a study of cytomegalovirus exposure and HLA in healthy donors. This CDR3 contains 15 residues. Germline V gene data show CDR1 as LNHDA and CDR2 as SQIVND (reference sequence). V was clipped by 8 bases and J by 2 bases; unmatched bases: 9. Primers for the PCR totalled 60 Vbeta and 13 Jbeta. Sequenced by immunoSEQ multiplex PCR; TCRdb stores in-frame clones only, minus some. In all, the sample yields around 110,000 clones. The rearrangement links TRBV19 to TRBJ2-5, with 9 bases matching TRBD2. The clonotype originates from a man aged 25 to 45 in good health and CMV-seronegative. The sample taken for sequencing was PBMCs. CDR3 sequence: CASRRLAGRQETQYF. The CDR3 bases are TGTGCCAGTCGGAGGCTAGCGGGGCGGCAAGAGACCCAGTACTTC.